Listed here are 25 T cell receptor beta chains from one sample, sequenced in a study of blood T cell repertoires in COVID-19. The repertoire was sequenced with immunoSEQ multiplex PCR; TCRdb's copy has only in-frame clones and lacks some. The sample has around 50,000 clones, around 86% seen once. Sample: peripheral blood. The receptors derive from a woman in her sixties or seventies with acute or convalescent COVID-19.

V gene TRBV12-3 or TRBV12-4 combines with J gene TRBJ1-1; D gene unclear. The V end lost 4 bases, the J end lost 5 bases, and 11 bases lay between the germline ends. The CDR3 covers 13 residues. The CDR3 region is CASSYGGKTEAFF. The DNA of the CDR3 is TGTGCCAGCAGTTATGGAGGAAAGACTGAAGCTTTCTTT.

The gene calls are TRBV6-5 and TRBJ1-2; 8 bases align to TRBD1. The germline V gene has CDR1 MNHEY and CDR2 SVGAGI. J lost 8 bases, V lost 7 bases, and 9 bases had no gene match. The CDR3 is 13 residues long. CDR3 nucleotide sequence: TGTGCCAGCAAAGTCCCAGGGGGCGAAGGCTACACCTTC. Translation gives CASKVPGGEGYTF.

The J gene is TRBJ1-1, the V gene TRBV6-5; 8 bases line up with TRBD1. The V segment lost 5 bases and the J segment 6 bases; nucleotides outside the gene matches: 11. Germline loops: CDR1 MNHEY, CDR2 SVGAGI. The CDR3 contains 15 residues. The CDR3 region is CASSNPGGSLPEAFF. The DNA for the CDR3 is TGTGCCAGCAGTAACCCAGGGGGCTCTCTCCCTGAAGCTTTCTTT.

For this clone: Sequence at one end of the junction differs from germline and may be a read error. This sequence joins TRBV2 and TRBJ2-2; TRBD1 agrees at 7 bases. Germline V gives CDR1 SNHLY, CDR2 FYNNEI. This CDR3 has 15 amino acids. CDR3 in DNA: TGTACCAGCAGTCCGACAGGGTTGCGCACCGGGGAGCTGTTTTTT. It encodes CTSSPTGLRTGELFF.

This sequence joins TRBV12-5 and TRBJ1-1, with a tentative D call TRBD1 (5 bases). Germline assignment: CDR1 LGHNT and CDR2 FRNRAP. Trimming left V 0 bases short and J 7 bases short, with 12 bases between. The CDR3 is 14 amino acids. CDR3 DNA sequence: TGTGCTAGTGGTTTGGTGGCAGGGTACAATGAAGCTTTCTTT. As protein: CASGLVAGYNEAFF.

The chain combines TRBV15 with TRBJ1-1; a possible D gene is TRBD1 (6 bases). Germline V CDR1 and CDR2: LNHNV, YYDKDF (reference sequence). V was clipped by 8 bases and J by 1 base, with 17 bases between them. CDR3 length equals 15 residues. In nucleotides, the CDR3 is TGTGCCACCGTCCCGGGGATGGGGGCGAACACTGAAGCTTTCTTT. It encodes CATVPGMGANTEAFF.

The chain has TRBV9 and TRBJ1-1; perhaps TRBD1 as D (5 bases). The CDR3 spans 14 residues. Germline V gene sequence: CDR1 SGDLS, CDR2 YYNGEE. Trimming removed 0 bases at V and 4 bases at J, with 10 bases between. CDR3 amino acids: CASSVVKGSTEAFF. The CDR3, as DNA: TGTGCCAGCAGCGTAGTTAAGGGGTCCACTGAAGCTTTCTTT.

The chain uses TRBV7-9 and TRBJ2-1; 8 positions agree with TRBD1. V dropped 2 bases and J dropped 15; count of bases not matched to a gene: 9. The CDR3 is 13 residues long. From germline, CDR1 is SEHNR and CDR2 FQNEAQ (reference sequence). CDR3 loop: CASSLLLDRVRFF. The CDR3 DNA reads as TGTGCCAGCAGCTTATTGTTGGACAGGGTTCGGTTCTTC.

The chain carries TRBV19 and TRBJ1-5; D is undetermined. In germline, CDR1 is LNHDA, CDR2 SQIVND (reference sequence). Trimming took off 7 bases at V and 6 bases at J, with 19 bases between the two ends. The CDR3 is 15 residues long. Here the CDR3 DNA reads TGTGCCAGTACCATCGGGGTATGGGCTAGTCAGCCCCAGCATTTT. It is translated as CASTIGVWASQPQHF.

The genes are TRBV5-1 and TRBJ2-1, with 14 bases fitting TRBD2. The CDR3 is made up of 17 amino acids. CDR1 and CDR2 from the germline V gene are SGHRS and YFSETQ. V lost 2 bases, J lost 3 bases, and 4 bases stayed unmatched. The CDR3 nucleotides are TGCGCCAGCAGCTTCCTGGGACTAGCGGGAGACTACAATGAGCAGTTCTTC. Translated: CASSFLGLAGDYNEQFF.

This chain links TRBV5-6 with TRBJ1-5; 11 bases are a match to TRBD1. Germline CDR1 SGHDT, CDR2 YYEEEE. Trimming at V came to 0 bases and at J to 7 bases, leaving 3 bases not matched to a gene. The length of the CDR3 is 15 residues. The CDR3 bases are TGTGCCAGCAGCTTGGGGGGACAGGGGGTACAGCCCCAGCATTTT. This encodes CASSLGGQGVQPQHF.

In nucleotides, the CDR3 is TGCGCCAGCAGCCCCCCAGGGGCCGGTGAGCAGTTCTTC. It yields the protein CASSPPGAGEQFF. The chain couples TRBV5-1 to TRBJ2-1; TRBD1 is a possible D gene (6 bases). V dropped 4 bases and J dropped 9 bases, with 14 bases sitting between them. The CDR3 contains 13 residues. Germline V lookup: CDR1 SGHRS, CDR2 YFSETQ.

The chain employs TRBV18 and TRBJ2-7; D call uncertain. The CDR3 totals 13 residues. Germline assignment: CDR1 KGHSH and CDR2 LQKENI. With 3 bases removed from V and 5 bases from J, the gap between germline ends came to 11 bases. CDR3 DNA sequence: TGTGCCAGCTCACCTTCCAGAAATGACGAGCAGTACTTC. Translation: CASSPSRNDEQYF.

Here the CDR3 reads CASSPRGQGVSPLHF. The CDR3 DNA sequence: TGTGCCAGTAGCCCTCGGGGGCAGGGGGTTTCACCCCTCCACTTT. The chain has TRBV19 and TRBJ1-6; TRBD1 agrees at 7 bases. The CDR3 runs 15 residues. CDR1 LNHDA and CDR2 SQIVND come from the germline V gene (reference sequence). Trimming took 6 bases from V and 9 from J; bases not matched to a gene: 11.

J is TRBJ1-1 and V is TRBV9, with TRBD1 identical over 8 bases. Losses at the gene ends were 4 bases for V and 0 bases for J; bases not matched to a gene: 8. The length of the CDR3 is 16 residues. Germline lookup yields CDR1 SGDLS and CDR2 YYNGEE. The DNA of the CDR3 is TGTGCCAGCAGCCCCCGGGCGACAGGGGTGAACACTGAAGCTTTCTTT. As protein: CASSPRATGVNTEAFF. The entire variable domain, with the rest obtained from reference TRBV9 and TRBJ1-1, is as follows: DSGVTQTPKHLITATGQRVTLRCSPRSGDLSVYWYQQSLDQGLQFLIQYYNGEERAKGNILERFSAQQFPDLHSELNLSSLELGDSALYFCASSPRATGVNTEAFFGQGTRLTVV.

The chain uses TRBV11-2 and TRBJ1-4; 7 bases fit TRBD1. Germline V CDR1 and CDR2: SGHAT, FQNNGV. V shed 2 bases and J 1 base; nucleotides not matched to a gene: 7. There are 17 residues in the CDR3. This chain's CDR3 is CASSLFPQGGTNEKLFF. Here the CDR3 DNA reads TGTGCCAGCAGCTTATTTCCGCAGGGGGGAACTAATGAAAAACTGTTTTTT.

This chain joins TRBV6-5 and TRBJ1-2, with D perhaps matching TRBD1 (6 bases). The CDR3 is 14 residues long. V gave up 7 bases and J gave up 5 bases, with 17 bases separating them. Germline V CDR1 and CDR2: MNHEY, SVGAGI. The CDR3 sequence is CASTGGARGYGYTF. The CDR3 DNA reads TGTGCCAGCACCGGGGGGGCTAGAGGGTATGGCTACACCTTC.

This chain links TRBV6-5 with TRBJ2-4, with 7 bases aligning to TRBD2. CDR3 length equals 15 residues. Germline loops: CDR1 MNHEY, CDR2 SVGAGI. V was clipped by 7 bases and J by 4 bases; unmatched bases: 10. Here the CDR3 DNA reads TGTGCCAGCATGAGTAGCGGGTCGCGGAAAAACATTCAGTACTTC. It encodes CASMSSGSRKNIQYF.

The chain links TRBV6-5 to TRBJ1-1, with D possibly matching TRBD1 (5 bases). Looked up from germline, CDR1 is MNHEY and CDR2 is SVGAGI. V gave up 0 bases and J gave up 13 bases, with 15 bases separating them. The CDR3 spans 13 residues. The CDR3 sequence is CASSYSRGSRDFF. CDR3 coding DNA: TGTGCCAGCAGTTACTCGCGGGGGAGCCGGGATTTCTTT.

The chain couples TRBV25-1 to TRBJ2-1, with 12 bases aligning to TRBD2. The CDR3 sequence is 18 residues long. With V trimmed by 3 bases and J by 7 bases, 13 bases remained unmatched. The germline CDR1 and CDR2 sequences are MGHDK and SYGVNS. The CDR3 sequence is CASSDLLAGGPVPNEQFF. The CDR3 DNA is TGTGCCAGCAGTGATTTACTAGCGGGAGGCCCAGTTCCTAATGAGCAGTTCTTC.

The chain links TRBV18 to TRBJ2-7, with TRBD1 matching over 9 bases. Looked up from germline, CDR1 is KGHSH and CDR2 is LQKENI. There are 15 residues in the CDR3. V trimming: 3 bases; J trimming: 4 bases; junction bases outside the gene matches: 7. The CDR3 protein is CASSPRQGEKYEQYF. The CDR3 coding sequence is TGTGCCAGCTCACCTCGACAGGGGGAAAAGTACGAGCAGTACTTC. The variable domain in full, with the rest retrieved from reference TRBV18 and TRBJ2-7, is NAGVMQNPRHLVRRRGQEARLRCSPMKGHSHVYWYRQLPEEGLKFMVYLQKENIIDESGMPKERFSAEFPKEGPSILRIQQVVRGDSAAYFCASSPRQGEKYEQYFGPGTRLTVT.

The rearrangement joins TRBV30 to TRBJ1-4; D gene ambiguous. The CDR3 is made up of 15 amino acids. Germline V lookup: CDR1 GTSNPN, CDR2 SVGIG (reference sequence). Deletions cut 0 bases from V and 5 bases from J, with 13 bases between. In DNA form, the CDR3 reads TGTGCCTGGAGTGTAACCGGGTTGAAGAATGAAAAACTGTTTTTT. Residues: CAWSVTGLKNEKLFF.

J is TRBJ1-4 and V is TRBV27; TRBD1 agrees at 7 bases. V shed 6 bases, J shed 7 bases, and the junction held 11 bases outside the gene matches. Per germline, CDR1 MNHEY and CDR2 SMNVEV (reference sequence). This CDR3 is built from 15 residues. The DNA of the CDR3 is TGTGCCAGCAGCGCCCGACAGGGAATAAGTGAAAAACTGTTTTTT. This gives the protein CASSARQGISEKLFF.

The chain recombines TRBV6-1 with TRBJ2-1; 13 bases fit TRBD2. CDR1 MNHNS and CDR2 SASEGT come from the germline V gene. The V gene end was trimmed by 4 bases and the J gene end by 0 bases; junction bases not matched to a gene: 12. CDR3 size: 20 residues. The CDR3 DNA reads TGTGCCAGCAGTGCGATAGCCGGGACTAGCGGGGTTAGCTCCTACAATGAGCAGTTCTTC. Its protein product is CASSAIAGTSGVSSYNEQFF.

The chain has TRBV7-3 and TRBJ2-3, with D maybe TRBD2 (6 bases). The V and J ends lost 0 bases and 4 bases respectively, with 11 bases between them. The CDR3 runs 15 residues. Per germline, CDR1 SGHTA and CDR2 FQGTGA. CDR3 bases: TGTGCCAGCAGCTTAACGTGGGACTTGGCAGATACGCAGTATTTT. Its protein is CASSLTWDLADTQYF.